This TCR beta chain was found in a study of metastatic and nonmetastatic thyroid tumors. Looking at the study overall: Both malignant and benign thyroid patients supplied peripheral blood and tumor or nodule tissue samples, across which the repertoires of these patients were then compared.

A few counts support this clone. TCRdb re-analyzed the PCR reads using MiXCR. The sample lists 4,000 to 5,000 clones, 25% to 35% occurring once. Germline values: CDR1 MDHEN, CDR2 SYDVKM. With 8 bases removed from V and 0 bases from J, the gap between germline ends came to 4 bases. The CDR3 spans 11 residues. No treatment of any kind had been given to any patient before thyroid surgery. The origin of this receptor is a female donor with papillary thyroid cancer or a benign thyroid nodule (not recorded which). Some clones in this sample may be carry-over from other donors' samples. Sequences were obtained from adjacent normal tissue. The chain has TRBV28 and TRBJ1-2, with no clear D. The CDR3 nucleotides read TGTGCCAGCGGCACTAACTATGGCTACACCTTC. Translated, it gives CASGTNYGYTF.